Shown below are 11 T cell receptor beta chains from a single sample sequenced in a study of T cell repertoires in cytomegalovirus infection (dated 2019 in TCRdb). For sequencing, an Illumina HiSeq 1500 was employed. TCRdb applied fastp at Q25 and MiXCR to the public reads, then kept only in-frame beta chains. Records with the same CDR3 protein are collapsed into one entry carrying the most frequent genes and DNA. The sample table records 150,000 to 200,000 distinct CDR3 sequences; 14% of these occur just once. Roughly 30% of the sample rests with the top ten. Sequenced sample: PBMCs. The receptors originated from a human donor in good health (CMV status not recorded). Some clones in this sample may be carry-over from other donors' samples.

This clonotype was detected only once. One junction end disagrees with the germline gene, perhaps due to a read error. This sequence joins TRBV6-1 and TRBJ1-1, with TRBD1 identical over 8 bases. The CDR3 totals 13 residues. Germline assignment: CDR1 MNHNS and CDR2 SASEGT. Written as DNA, the CDR3 is TGTGCCAGCAGTGAAGCGGCGCTGGACAGGGTGTACTTT. It yields the protein CASSEAALDRVYF.

This clonotype was seen only a few times. V and J are TRBV2 and TRBJ2-2; D remains ambiguous. There are 13 residues in the CDR3. CDR1 and CDR2 (germline): SNHLY, FYNNEI. Between the trimmed V and J ends, which lost 0 bases and 7 bases, there was a span of 6 bases. The CDR3 DNA follows: TGTGCCAGCAGTGAAGCCAGGAGCGGGGAGCTGTTTTTT. Translating it yields CASSEARSGELFF.

The gene calls are TRBV18 and TRBJ1-2; D might be TRBD1 (5 bases). The V end was cut by 2 bases, the J end by 7 bases, with 20 bases between. The CDR3 runs to 16 residues. Germline CDR1 and CDR2: KGHSH and LQKENI. CDR3 nucleotides: TGTGCCAGCTCACCATTCGAGGTGGAGGGGACTCTTGGCTACACCTTC. Protein product: CASSPFEVEGTLGYTF.

There are many counts of this clonotype. This chain joins TRBV28 and TRBJ2-7; possible D gene TRBD1, 5 bases. Trimming removed 5 bases at V and 1 base at J, with 6 bases between. Germline loops: CDR1 MDHEN, CDR2 SYDVKM. The CDR3 length is 12 residues. This CDR3 reads CASSPGSYEQYF. The CDR3 DNA is TGTGCCAGCAGTCCAGGGTCCTACGAGCAGTACTTC. The full variable domain, in which reference TRBV28 and TRBJ2-7 provide the parts outside the CDR3, is DVKVTQSSRYLVKRTGEKVFLECVQDMDHENMFWYRQDPGLGLRLIYFSYDVKMKEKGDIPEGYSVSREKKERFSLILESASTNQTSMYLCASSPGSYEQYFGPGTRLTVT.

This clonotype was picked up many times. V and J are TRBV7-9 and TRBJ2-7; 9 bases are a match to TRBD1. The CDR3 contains 17 residues. V was pared by 0 bases and J by 5 bases, with 11 bases of the junction left unmatched. The V gene's germline CDR1 is SEHNR and CDR2 FQNEAQ (reference sequence). The CDR3 DNA sequence: TGTGCCAGCAGCTTAGCCCTTACAGGGGGCGAAACCCACGAGCAGTACTTC. It translates to CASSLALTGGETHEQYF.

The genes are TRBV15 and TRBJ2-7; unclear D gene. Germline V gene lookup returns CDR1 LNHNV and CDR2 YYDKDF (reference sequence). Trimming pared 2 bases from V and 1 base from J, leaving 9 bases between. This CDR3 has 14 amino acids. The CDR3 bases are TGTGCCACCAGCAGATCCGACCGGTCCTACGAGCAGTACTTC. Its translation is CATSRSDRSYEQYF.

The chain combines TRBV30 with TRBJ2-7, with TRBD2 identical over 10 bases. V trimming: 0 bases; J trimming: 3 bases; junction bases outside the gene matches: 8. In germline, CDR1 is GTSNPN, CDR2 SVGIG (reference sequence). The CDR3 totals 16 residues. The CDR3 here is CAWSVQEPSGSYEQYF. For the CDR3, the DNA is TGTGCCTGGAGTGTACAGGAGCCTAGCGGGAGCTACGAGCAGTACTTC.

This clonotype has at least ten counts. The chain is built from TRBV7-2 and TRBJ1-1, with 12 nucleotides matching TRBD1. Per germline, CDR1 SGHTA and CDR2 FQGNSA. Trimming took 11 bases from V and 10 from J; bases not matched to a gene: 11. The CDR3 loop spans 13 amino acids. Here the CDR3 DNA reads TGTGCCTCCAAGGGGACAGGGGGCGTTCGAGCTTTCTTT. Its translation: CASKGTGGVRAFF.

The V gene is TRBV28, the J gene TRBJ1-2; 7 bases line up with TRBD1. The CDR3 runs to 14 residues. CDR1 is MDHEN, CDR2 SYDVKM, per germline. V gave up 5 bases and J gave up 1 base; unmatched junction bases: 4. As DNA, the CDR3 is TGTGCCAGCAGTATCGGGACAGATAACTATGGCTACACCTTC. Translated, it gives CASSIGTDNYGYTF.

This clonotype was counted at least ten times. The V call is TRBV6-6, the J call TRBJ2-7; TRBD1 is a possible D gene (6 bases). Trimming cost V 5 bases and J 1 base, with 9 bases left between them. The CDR3 covers 13 residues. Germline V gives CDR1 MNHNY, CDR2 SVGAGI (reference sequence). DNA for the CDR3: TGTGCCAGCAGTGGAGGACAGTCCTACGAGCAGTACTTC. Translating it yields CASSGGQSYEQYF.

This clonotype was detected ten times or more. The DNA for the CDR3 is TGTGCCAGCAGCCCTAGACAGTTCGGGGAGCTGTTTTTT. This gives the protein CASSPRQFGELFF. The rearrangement links TRBV6-1 to TRBJ2-2; D is possibly TRBD1 (5 bases). This CDR3 region has 13 residues. Germline lookup yields CDR1 MNHNS and CDR2 SASEGT. V was trimmed by 6 bases and J by 7 bases, leaving 12 bases between them.